The present T cell receptor beta chain was sequenced within a study of Graves' ophthalmopathy and Graves' hyperthyroidism. Notes on the study in general: The model predicted ophthalmopathy progression with roughly 71% sensitivity and around 72% specificity.

Amplification of the TCR beta CDR3 regions used RNA transcripts (as template). HTBI primers were employed in first-round RT-PCR, then a second-round multiplex PCR followed. Using its own MiXCR run on the multiplex PCR reads, TCRdb lists one record per CDR3 protein. The data contain under 350,000 distinct CDR3 sequences, 15% to 20% of them seen just once; the ten biggest clones take up 10% to 15%. This clonotype appeared many times. Antigen unknown. V gave up 5 bases and J gave up 0 bases, with 8 bases separating them. The CDR3 totals 14 residues. Germline values: CDR1 LNHDA, CDR2 SQIVND (reference sequence).

What was sequenced was peripheral blood. This chain joins TRBV19 and TRBJ2-4, with no clear D. This receptor was obtained from an adult man with Graves' ophthalmopathy. As DNA, the CDR3 is TGTGCCAGTAGTGTCCCTCTAGCCAAAAACATTCAGTACTTC. Protein: CASSVPLAKNIQYF.